This is a list of T cell receptor beta chains from one sample in a study of cytomegalovirus exposure and HLA in healthy donors. Sequencing used immunoSEQ multiplex PCR; TCRdb keeps in-frame clones, though not all of them. Of over 95,000 clones listed, 76% are singletons. Source material: PBMCs. These receptors all come from a middle-aged woman in good health and CMV-seropositive. The CDR3 runs from the conserved cysteine through the conserved F or W. The D gene is left open where the match is weak. Some rows have no size entry. The others give once, few or many, or a class for an expanded clone.

-	TRBV19	13	-	TRBJ1-2	TGTGCCAGTAGTTCGACGGGGAACTATGGCTACACCTTC	CASSSTGNYGYTF
-	TRBV6-5	13	-	TRBJ1-1	TGTGCCAGCAGTCCGGAGATGAACACTGAAGCTTTCTTT	CASSPEMNTEAFF
once	TRBV9	17	-	TRBJ2-6	TGTGCCAGCAGGAAGGCAGGCACCCACTCTGGGGCCAACGTCCTGACTTTC	CASRKAGTHSGANVLTF
-	TRBV6-1	15	-	TRBJ1-2	TGTGCCAGCAGAATAGCGGGGCTTTTGCCTGGGGGCTACACCTTC	CASRIAGLLPGGYTF
-	TRBV25-1	15	TRBD1	TRBJ1-2	TGTGCCAGCATGGGGGACAGGGCTAGAAGTTATGGCTACACCTTC	CASMGDRARSYGYTF
-	TRBV11-2	13	-	TRBJ1-6	TGTGCCAGCAGCCAAATGGGCTATTCACCCCTCCACTTT	CASSQMGYSPLHF
once	TRBV6-1	12	TRBD1	TRBJ1-2	TGTGCCAGCATGGGACAGACCTATGGCTACACCTTC	CASMGQTYGYTF
-	TRBV6-1	15	-	TRBJ2-2	TGTGCCAGCAGTGGGGGGGGCCTGGGGTCCGGGGAGCTGTTTTTT	CASSGGGLGSGELFF
once	TRBV18	11	-	TRBJ1-1	TGTGCCAGCTCACACAGAACTGAAGCTTTCTTT	CASSHRTEAFF
-	TRBV5-1	15	TRBD2	TRBJ2-2	TGCGCCAGCAGCTTGGCTAGCGGGATAACCGGGGAGCTGTTTTTT	CASSLASGITGELFF
-	TRBV7-2	15	TRBD2	TRBJ2-1	TGTGCCAGCAGCTTAGGACTAGCGGGGGGGGATGAGCAGTTCTTC	CASSLGLAGGDEQFF
-	TRBV5-1	14	-	TRBJ2-3	TGCGCCAGCACCCCGGGTAGCGGCACAGATACGCAGTATTTT	CASTPGSGTDTQYF
-	TRBV7-9	17	-	TRBJ2-1	TGTGCCAGCATCAAAAAGGGGGGAGGGATGTCCGACAATGAGCAGTTCTTC	CASIKKGGGMSDNEQFF
-	TRBV27	15	-	TRBJ1-1	TGTGCCAGCAGTTTTAATACGCTCGGGAACACTGAAGCTTTCTTT	CASSFNTLGNTEAFF
-	TRBV2	16	TRBD2	TRBJ2-3	TGTGCCAGCAGCGACCCATCTAGCGGGGGGGCAGATACGCAGTATTTT	CASSDPSSGGADTQYF
few	TRBV2	14	-	TRBJ2-5	TGTGCCAGCAGGGGACTGGGATATCAAGAGACCCAGTACTTC	CASRGLGYQETQYF
-	TRBV29-1	12	TRBD1	TRBJ1-4	TGCAGCGTAAGGACAGGGGGCGAAAAACTGTTTTTT	CSVRTGGEKLFF
-	TRBV9	15	-	TRBJ2-3	TGTGCCAGCAGCCTCCGACAGATTAGGTCAGATACGCAGTATTTT	CASSLRQIRSDTQYF
-	TRBV4-1	18	-	TRBJ1-1	TGCGCCAGCAGCCCGACGGGGGTTGGGGCCCCATTGAACACTGAAGCTTTCTTT	CASSPTGVGAPLNTEAFF
-	TRBV7-2	14	TRBD2	TRBJ2-3	TGTGCCAGCTCCCATAGCGGGGGGGGAGATACGCAGTATTTT	CASSHSGGGDTQYF
-	TRBV7-7	22	TRBD2	TRBJ2-1	TGTGCCAGCCTGGGGGCCCGAACAGGGGGACTAGCGGGGGGCCCGCTATACAATGAGCAGTTCTTC	CASLGARTGGLAGGPLYNEQFF
-	TRBV30	13	TRBD1	TRBJ1-2	TGTGCCTGGAGCCTCCAGGGGGGCTATGGCTACACCTTC	CAWSLQGGYGYTF
-	TRBV6-5	14	-	TRBJ1-1	TGTGCCAGCAGTTACTCGGCCAGGAACACTGAAGCTTTCTTT	CASSYSARNTEAFF
-	TRBV27	16	-	TRBJ1-2	TGTGCCAGCAGTCCAAAAGGACAGTTGCTTAACTATGGCTACACCTTC	CASSPKGQLLNYGYTF
-	TRBV2	16	TRBD1	TRBJ1-5	TGTGCCAGCAGAGGACAGGGGGAAACGGGCAATCAGCCCCAGCATTTT	CASRGQGETGNQPQHF
-	TRBV5-1	14	-	TRBJ1-5	TGCGCCAGCAGCTTGTCAGGGGAGAATCAGCCCCAGCATTTT	CASSLSGENQPQHF
-	TRBV10-2	12	-	TRBJ1-1	TGCGCCAGCAGTGACAGGCTCTCTGAAGCTTTCTTT	CASSDRLSEAFF
-	TRBV6-5	14	-	TRBJ2-7	TGTGCCAGCAGTTACTCCGGCGGAAATTACGAGCAGTACTTC	CASSYSGGNYEQYF
-	TRBV29-1	14	TRBD1	TRBJ1-2	TGCAGCGTTGAGCGGGGGACAGGGGTATATGGCTACACCTTC	CSVERGTGVYGYTF
-	TRBV5-6	15	-	TRBJ2-5	TGTGCCAGCAGCTTGCTTGGCGGGGACCAAGAGACCCAGTACTTC	CASSLLGGDQETQYF